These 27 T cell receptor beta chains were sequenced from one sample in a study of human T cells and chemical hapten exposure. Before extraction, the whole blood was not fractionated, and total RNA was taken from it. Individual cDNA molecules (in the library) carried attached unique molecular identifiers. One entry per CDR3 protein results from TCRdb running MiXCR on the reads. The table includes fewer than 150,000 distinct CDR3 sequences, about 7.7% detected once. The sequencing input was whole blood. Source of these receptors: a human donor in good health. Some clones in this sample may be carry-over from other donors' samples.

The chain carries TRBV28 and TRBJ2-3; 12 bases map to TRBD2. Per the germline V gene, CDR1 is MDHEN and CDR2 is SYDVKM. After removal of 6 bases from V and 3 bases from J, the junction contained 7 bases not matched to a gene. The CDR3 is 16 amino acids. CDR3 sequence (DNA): TGTGCCAGCAGCTTCCCTCTAGCGGGGGGGACAGATACGCAGTATTTT. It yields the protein CASSFPLAGGTDTQYF.

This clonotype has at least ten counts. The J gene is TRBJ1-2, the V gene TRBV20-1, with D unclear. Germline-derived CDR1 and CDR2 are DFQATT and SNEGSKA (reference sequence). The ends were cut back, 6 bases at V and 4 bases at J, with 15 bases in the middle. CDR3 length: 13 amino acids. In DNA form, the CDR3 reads TGCAGTGCCGCCAGAGGAGATCTCTATGGCTACACCTTC. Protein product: CSAARGDLYGYTF.

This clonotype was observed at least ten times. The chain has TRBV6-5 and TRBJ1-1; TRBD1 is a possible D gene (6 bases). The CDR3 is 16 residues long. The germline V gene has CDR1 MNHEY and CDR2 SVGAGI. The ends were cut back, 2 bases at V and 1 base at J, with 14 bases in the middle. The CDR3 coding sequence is TGTGCCAGCAGTTACCAGTGGGGGGCGAAGAACACTGAAGCTTTCTTT. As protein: CASSYQWGAKNTEAFF.

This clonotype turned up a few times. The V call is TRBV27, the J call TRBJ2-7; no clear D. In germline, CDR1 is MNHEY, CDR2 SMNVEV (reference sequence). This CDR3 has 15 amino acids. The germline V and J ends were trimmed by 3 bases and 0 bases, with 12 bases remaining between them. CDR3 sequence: CASSFVAQRSYEQYF. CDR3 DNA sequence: TGTGCCAGCAGTTTCGTGGCCCAGCGCTCCTACGAGCAGTACTTC.

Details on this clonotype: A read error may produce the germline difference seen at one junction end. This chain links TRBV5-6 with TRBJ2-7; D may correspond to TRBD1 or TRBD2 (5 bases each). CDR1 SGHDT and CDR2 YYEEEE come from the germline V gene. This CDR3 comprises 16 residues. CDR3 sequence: CTSSPDRGGFSYEQYF. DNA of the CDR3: TGTACCAGCAGCCCGGACCGGGGCGGTTTCTCCTACGAGCAGTACTTC.

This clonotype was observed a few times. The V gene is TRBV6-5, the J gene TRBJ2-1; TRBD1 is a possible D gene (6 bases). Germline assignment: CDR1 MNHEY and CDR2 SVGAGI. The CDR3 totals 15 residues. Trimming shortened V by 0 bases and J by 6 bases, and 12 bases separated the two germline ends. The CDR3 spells CASSYSFRGSNEQFF. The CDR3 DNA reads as TGTGCCAGCAGTTACTCCTTCAGGGGTTCCAATGAGCAGTTCTTC.

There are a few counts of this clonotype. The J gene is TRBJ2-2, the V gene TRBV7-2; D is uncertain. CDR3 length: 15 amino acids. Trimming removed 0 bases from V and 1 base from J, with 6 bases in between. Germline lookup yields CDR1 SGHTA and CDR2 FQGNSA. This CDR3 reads CASSLASRNTGELFF. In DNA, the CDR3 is TGTGCCAGCAGCTTAGCGTCGAGGAACACCGGGGAGCTGTTTTTT.

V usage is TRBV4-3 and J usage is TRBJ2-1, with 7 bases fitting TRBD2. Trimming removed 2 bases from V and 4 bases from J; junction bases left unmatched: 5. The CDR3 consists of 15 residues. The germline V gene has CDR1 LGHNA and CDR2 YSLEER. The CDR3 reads CASSQMRGTYNEQFF. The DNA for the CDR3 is TGCGCCAGCAGCCAAATGCGGGGGACGTACAATGAGCAGTTCTTC.

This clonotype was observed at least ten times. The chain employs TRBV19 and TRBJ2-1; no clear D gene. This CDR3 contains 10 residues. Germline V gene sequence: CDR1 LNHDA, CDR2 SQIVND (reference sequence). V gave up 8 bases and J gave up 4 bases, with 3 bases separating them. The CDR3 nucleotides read TGTGCCAGTGGTTACAATGAGCAGTTCTTC. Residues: CASGYNEQFF.

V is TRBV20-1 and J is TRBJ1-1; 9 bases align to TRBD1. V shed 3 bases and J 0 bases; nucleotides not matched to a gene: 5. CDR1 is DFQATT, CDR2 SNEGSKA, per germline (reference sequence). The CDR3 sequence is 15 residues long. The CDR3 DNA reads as TGCAGTGCTAGTCGGGGACAGGGATTGAACACTGAAGCTTTCTTT. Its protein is CSASRGQGLNTEAFF.

DNA for the CDR3: TGTGCCAGCAGTGGGAGAAGGGAGACCCAGTACTTC. This encodes CASSGRRETQYF. V gene TRBV6-9 combines with J gene TRBJ2-5, with D perhaps matching TRBD2 (5 bases). V was shortened by 5 bases and J by 5 bases, with 9 bases between the two germline ends. The CDR3 is 12 amino acids. CDR1 is MNHGY, CDR2 SVAAGI, per germline.

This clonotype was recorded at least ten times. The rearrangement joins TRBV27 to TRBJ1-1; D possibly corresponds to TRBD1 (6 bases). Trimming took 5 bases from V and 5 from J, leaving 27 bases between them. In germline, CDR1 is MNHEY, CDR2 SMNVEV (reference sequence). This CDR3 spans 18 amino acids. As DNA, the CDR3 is TGTGCCAGCAGTCGTAGTTTGGGGCAGGGTGGAAGGGGGACTGAAGCTTTCTTT. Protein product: CASSRSLGQGGRGTEAFF.

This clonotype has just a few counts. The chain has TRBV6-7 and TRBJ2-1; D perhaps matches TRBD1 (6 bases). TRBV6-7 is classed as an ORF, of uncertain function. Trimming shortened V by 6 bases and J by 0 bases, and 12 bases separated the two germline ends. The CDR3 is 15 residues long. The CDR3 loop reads CASSSTGLSYNEQFF. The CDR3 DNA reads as TGTGCCAGCAGCTCGACAGGTCTCTCCTACAATGAGCAGTTCTTC.

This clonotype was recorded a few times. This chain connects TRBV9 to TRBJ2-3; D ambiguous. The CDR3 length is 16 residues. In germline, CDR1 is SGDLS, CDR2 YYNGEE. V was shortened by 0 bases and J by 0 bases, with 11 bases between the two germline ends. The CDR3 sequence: CASSVVPGRSTDTQYF. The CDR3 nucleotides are TGTGCCAGCAGCGTAGTGCCCGGAAGGAGCACAGATACGCAGTATTTT.

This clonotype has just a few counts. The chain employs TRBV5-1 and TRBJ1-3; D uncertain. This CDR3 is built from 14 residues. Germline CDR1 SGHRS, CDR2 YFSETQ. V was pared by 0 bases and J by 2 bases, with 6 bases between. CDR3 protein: CASSLVPAGNTIYF. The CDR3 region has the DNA TGCGCCAGCAGCTTGGTCCCCGCTGGAAACACCATATATTTT.

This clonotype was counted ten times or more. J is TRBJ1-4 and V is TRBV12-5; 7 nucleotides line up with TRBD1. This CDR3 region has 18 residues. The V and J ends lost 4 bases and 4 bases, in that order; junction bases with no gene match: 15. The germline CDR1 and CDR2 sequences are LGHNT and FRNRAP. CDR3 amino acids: CASGWGTDDRFYNEKLFF. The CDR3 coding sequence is TGTGCTAGTGGTTGGGGGACAGACGATCGATTTTATAATGAAAAACTGTTTTTT.

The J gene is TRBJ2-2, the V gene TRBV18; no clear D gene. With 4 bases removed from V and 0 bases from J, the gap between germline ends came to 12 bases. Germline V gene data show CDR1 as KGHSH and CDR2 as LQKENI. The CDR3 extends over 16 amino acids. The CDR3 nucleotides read TGTGCCAGCTCACGTGGAAGGGCCACGAACACCGGGGAGCTGTTTTTT. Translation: CASSRGRATNTGELFF.

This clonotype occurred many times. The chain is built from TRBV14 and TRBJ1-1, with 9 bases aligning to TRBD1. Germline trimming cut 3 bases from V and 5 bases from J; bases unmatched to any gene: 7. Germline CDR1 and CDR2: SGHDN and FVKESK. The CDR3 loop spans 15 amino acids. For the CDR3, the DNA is TGTGCCAGCAGCCAGAGGACAGGGGCGGGAACTGAAGCTTTCTTT. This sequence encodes CASSQRTGAGTEAFF.

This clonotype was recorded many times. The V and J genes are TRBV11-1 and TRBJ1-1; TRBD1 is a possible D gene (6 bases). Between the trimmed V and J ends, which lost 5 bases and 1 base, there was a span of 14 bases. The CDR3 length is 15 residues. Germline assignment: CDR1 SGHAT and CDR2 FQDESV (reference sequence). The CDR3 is CASSRQTGQNTEAFF. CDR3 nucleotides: TGTGCCAGCAGCCGTCAGACAGGACAGAACACTGAAGCTTTCTTT.

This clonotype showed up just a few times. CDR3 residues: CSARASMEGQASSYEQYF. The CDR3 region has the DNA TGCAGTGCTAGAGCCTCCATGGAGGGACAGGCGAGCTCCTACGAGCAGTACTTC. The rearrangement uses TRBV20-1 and TRBJ2-7, with 8 bases matching TRBD1. Trimming at V came to 1 base and at J to 0 bases, leaving 14 bases not matched to a gene. The CDR3 length is 18 residues. CDR1 and CDR2 from the germline V gene are DFQATT and SNEGSKA (reference sequence).

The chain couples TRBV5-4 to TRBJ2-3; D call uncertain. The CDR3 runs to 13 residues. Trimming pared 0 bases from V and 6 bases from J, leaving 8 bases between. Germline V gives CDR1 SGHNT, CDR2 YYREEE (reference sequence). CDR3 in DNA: TGTGCCAGCAGCTTGGAACCCCCCGATACGCAGTATTTT. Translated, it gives CASSLEPPDTQYF.

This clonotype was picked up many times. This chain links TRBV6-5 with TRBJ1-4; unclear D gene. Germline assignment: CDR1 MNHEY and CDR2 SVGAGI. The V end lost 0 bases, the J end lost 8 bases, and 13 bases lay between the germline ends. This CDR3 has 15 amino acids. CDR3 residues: CASSYSSNSVEKLFF. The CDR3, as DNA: TGTGCCAGCAGTTACTCGTCTAACAGCGTAGAAAAACTGTTTTTT.

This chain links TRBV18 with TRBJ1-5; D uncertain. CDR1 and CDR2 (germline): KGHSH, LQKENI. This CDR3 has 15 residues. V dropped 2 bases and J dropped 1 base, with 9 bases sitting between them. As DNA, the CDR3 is TGTGCCAGCTCACCAGCAACGGCCAGCAATCAGCCCCAGCATTTT. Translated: CASSPATASNQPQHF.

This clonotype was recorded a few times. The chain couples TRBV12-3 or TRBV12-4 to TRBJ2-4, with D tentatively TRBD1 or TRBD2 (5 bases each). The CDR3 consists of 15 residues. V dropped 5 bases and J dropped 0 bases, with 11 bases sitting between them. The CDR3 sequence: CASSTRGIAKNIQYF. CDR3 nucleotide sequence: TGTGCCAGCAGTACCCGGGGCATAGCCAAAAACATTCAGTACTTC.

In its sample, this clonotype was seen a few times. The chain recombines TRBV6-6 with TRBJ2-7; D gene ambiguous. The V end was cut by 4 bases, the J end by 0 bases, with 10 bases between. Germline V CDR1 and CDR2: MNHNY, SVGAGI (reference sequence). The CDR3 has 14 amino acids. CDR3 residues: CASSSPASSYEQYF. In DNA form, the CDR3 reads TGTGCCAGCAGTTCCCCCGCCAGCTCCTACGAGCAGTACTTC.

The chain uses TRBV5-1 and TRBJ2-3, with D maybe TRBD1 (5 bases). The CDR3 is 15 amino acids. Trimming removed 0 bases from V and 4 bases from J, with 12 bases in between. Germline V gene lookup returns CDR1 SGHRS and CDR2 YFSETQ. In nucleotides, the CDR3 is TGCGCCAGCAGCTTGGCGTCAGGGCCGGCAGATACGCAGTATTTT. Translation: CASSLASGPADTQYF.

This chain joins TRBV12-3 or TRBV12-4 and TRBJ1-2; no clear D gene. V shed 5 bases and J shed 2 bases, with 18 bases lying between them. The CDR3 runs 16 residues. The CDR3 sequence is CASSPETSRKNYGYTF. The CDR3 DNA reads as TGTGCCAGCAGTCCGGAAACCAGTCGAAAAAACTATGGCTACACCTTC.